This T cell receptor beta chain was observed in a study of cytomegalovirus exposure and HLA in healthy donors (dated by TCRdb to 2017 to 2019). Concerning the study at large: An earlier analysis of 587 of the donors reported roughly 300 Gb of sequence data and some 120 million unique TCR beta sequences from about 179 million T cells. An early release covering about 600 HLA-typed donors comprised around 300 gigabases of sequencing data and 65 million to 100 million unique TCR sequences. Among the approximately 400 genotyped donors, 75% to 90% belonged to the genetic ancestry cluster associated with self-reported Caucasian donors. The study aimed to test whether signatures of past pathogen exposure could be identified by cataloging public T cell receptors. The T cell repertoires of 670 or so subjects were profiled by immunosequencing and related to cytomegalovirus serostatus. A separate validation cohort of roughly 130 different subjects was used in addition to the roughly 640-subject first cohort. To predict cytomegalovirus infection status, the study brought together high-throughput TCR immunosequencing, statistical association of individual TCRs with disease status, and machine learning. To study patterns of TCR occurrence, a later analysis re-analyzed previously published TCR beta repertoires from 666 donors and added high-resolution HLA genotyping. The later analysis used no new phenotypic data to find candidate immune exposures, relying instead on TCR beta sequences and their occurrence across donors. To decide whether each TCR beta V gene segment behaved as functional or pseudogenic, an earlier analysis of some 540 of the donors relied on high-throughput TCR beta sequencing. Donor age, sex, ethnicity and CMV serostatus were compiled alongside the repertoire data. In a later genetic analysis, genome-wide SNP genotypes for 398 of the 666 donors were used, and that subset was treated as a discovery cohort. All discovery cohort repertoires had been generated on a single sequencing platform. HLA typing covered class I and class II loci at four-digit resolution. Typing coverage differed by locus: A, B, C, DRB1 and DQB1 were typed in roughly 620-640 donors, DQA1 in 522, DPA1 in roughly 590, and DPB1 in 472. Because of strong linkage in the cohort, roughly five DR-DQ haplotypes were treated as single units for association and clustering. Among several hundred genotyped donors of the cohort, an average of around 250,000 unique TCR beta nucleotide sequences was sequenced per donor, of which 15% to 20% were non-productive. What the research found in general, with its limitations: In a later analysis, TCR association rates were found to vary across HLA loci, with the most associated TCRs seen for DRB1 alleles and the fewest for HLA-C alleles. Over 15 rarely observed V segments, including chromosome 9 orphons, were excluded from the earlier analysis of about 500 of the donors because counts were too low. A cluster of highly shared sequence variants was judged likely to represent a technical artifact of the sequencing pipeline. When HLA alleles, especially DR and DQ, strongly co-occurred, TCR associations were difficult to assign to individual alleles. The classifier was reported to diagnose cytomegalovirus status with high specificity and sensitivity in both the original and validation cohorts. A later genetic analysis associated a missense DCLRE1C variant with V-gene and J-gene trimming of TCR beta chains, and an independent cohort replicated the association. In this cohort, only TCR beta chains were sequenced, and detectable features were limited by the absence of alpha or paired-chain data. In a later genetic analysis, fewer N-insertions in productive TCRs were reported among donors in an Asian-associated ancestry cluster than the approximately 670-donor mean. A few of the identified cytomegalovirus-associated TCR beta chains were confirmed in vitro to be specific for cytomegalovirus antigens. Most TCR sequences were observed very rarely across donors, whereas some public TCRs were present in many individuals. In a later analysis, HLA-associated TCR beta chains showed more clonal expansion and lower generation probabilities than non-associated chains that were equally common. A further reported finding was that TCR beta sequences accurately predicted the HLA-A and HLA-B alleles for most subjects in the first cohort. Linkage disequilibrium might explain the correlated functional status among segregating V segments, but an unknown experimental factor could not be ruled out. In an earlier analysis of some 500 of the donors, most TCR beta V segments were observed in productive rearrangements about 90% or about 30% of the time, broadly matching IMGT annotations. Immune exposure information for the cohort was limited to CMV serostatus. HLA typing was unavailable for some donors at each locus, so association tests used only the typed subset. In the study, about 150 TCR beta chains were listed as associated with cytomegalovirus. The 87-base-pair reads could not distinguish some IMGT-functional V segments, including TRBV6-2 and TRBV6-3, so those segments were excluded. At a false discovery rate of 0.05, a later analysis linked fewer than 20,000 TCR beta sequences to specific HLA alleles. According to a later analysis, most CMV-associated TCR beta chains appeared to be HLA-restricted, and the HLA associations seemed to be driven largely by CMV exposure. Roughly uniform sequencing depth across donors was assumed in presence/absence analyses, although this assumption may not hold. It was suggested by the authors that the approach could potentially be generalized to other disease states and immunological phenotypes. In a later analysis, several top co-occurrence clusters were reported to appear linked to parvovirus B19, influenza, CMV and Epstein-Barr virus.

The cohort comprised several hundred healthy bone marrow donors. Cohort members were all nominally healthy when sampled, although unrecorded immune exposures were likely present. The donor tested CMV seropositive and was one of the 289 seropositive cohort members. A peripheral blood sample was collected from each donor, and TCR beta sequencing was performed on peripheral blood mononuclear cells. The Qiagen DNeasy Blood Extraction Kit was used to extract genomic DNA from the blood cell samples. On this clone: Its antigen remains unidentified. Per-nucleotide qualities are absent, and no much larger clonotype sits a single base away.

After removal of 4 bases from V and 3 bases from J, the junction retains 12 bases not matched to a gene. Spanning cysteine to phenylalanine, the CDR3 consists of 15 amino acids. Here the CDR3 DNA is all that survives: 45 bases in frame from base 1. In the germline V gene (reference sequence), CDR1 corresponds to GTSNPN and CDR2 to SVGIG. The method was the immunoSEQ multiplex PCR assay. For the multiplex PCR, a mixture combining 60 forward primers for TCR Vbeta segments and 13 reverse primers for TCR Jbeta segments was used. A multiplex PCR assay on genomic DNA amplified the CDR3 region of rearranged TCR beta genes. On the Illumina HiSeq System, the amplified TCR beta libraries were sequenced as 87-base-pair reads. In the original analysis: A later analysis tallied 75 million to 95 million unique TCR beta chains across the 550 to 850 repertoires, and approximately 12 million of those chains were shared by two or more donors. Raw reads were error-corrected and collapsed into unique sequences with a nearest-neighbor algorithm that merged closely related sequences to remove PCR and sequencing errors. CDR3 sequences were aligned to IMGT reference sequences to assign V, D and J gene segments. For a sequence to be retained, at least a six-nucleotide match to both a V gene segment and a J gene segment was required. Rearrangements were classified as productive when the CDR3 lacked stop codons and remained in frame with V and J, and all other rearrangements were classified as non-productive. CDR3 was defined according to IMGT convention as the region running from the second conserved V-encoded cysteine to the conserved J-encoded phenylalanine. The earlier analysis of roughly 590 of the donors excluded any sequence lacking an unambiguous match to a single V gene segment. In an earlier analysis of several hundred of the donors, a V segment was called functional when productive rearrangements were above 56.7%, and segregating when the standard deviation between donors exceeded 5%. A statistical classification framework was developed to diagnose cytomegalovirus status using the catalog of TCR beta chain sequences. In a later analysis, V and J genes were assigned by comparing TCR nucleotide sequences against IMGT/GENE-DB human TR gene sequences. Using the TCRdist pipeline, a later analysis assigned CDR3 sequences along with most-parsimonious VDJ recombination scenarios. In a later analysis, every TCR beta chain was defined by the combination of its CDR3 amino acid sequence and its V-gene family, and reads without a unique V-gene family were dropped. To address suspected cross-contamination and a sequencing artifact, a later analysis removed 550 to 750 highly shared, low-generation-probability nucleotide sequences. A later analysis calculated a clonal expansion index for each public chain from normalized within-repertoire ranks of inferred template counts. A later analysis computed generation probabilities with a VDJ recombination model fitted to out-of-frame rearrangements, and checked the results against IGoR. A later analysis scored TCR-TCR, TCR-HLA and TCR-CMV co-occurrence with hypergeometric tests, applying a repertoire-size bias correction to TCR pairs. A later analysis estimated false discovery rates by permuting HLA or CMV assignments 20 times. A later analysis grouped co-occurring TCRs with DBSCAN, adding TCRdist sequence similarity when clustering within HLA-allele-positive subsets. For co-occurrence clustering, repertoires with fewer than 30,000 or more than 120,000 public chains were excluded, along with four or five repertoires with anomalous nucleotide sharing. TCRdb stores this immuneACCESS table with in-frame sequences only. Part of the clones is absent; in the studies checked, under half of the shortfall reflects unresolved V genes, and no reason is known for the rest. D and trimming come from the DNA, and the V and J calls and clone size come from that table. This sample comprises about 150,000 clones, about three quarters of them detected only once. The ten largest clones add up to 8.5% to 12% of the sample.

The specimen was PBMCs. The TCR originated in a man aged 30-40 years in good health and CMV-seropositive. The sequence links TRBV30 to TRBJ2-7, with TRBD2 matching 7 junction bases. The CDR3 reads CAWNPTLRGSYEQYF. The sequenced DNA is TGTGCCTGGAACCCCACCCTTCGCGGGAGCTACGAGCAGTACTTC.